Listed below are T cell receptor beta chains from one sample, sequenced in a study of metastatic and nonmetastatic thyroid tumors. TCRdb re-called the PCR reads via MiXCR. The sample has roughly 40,000 clones, around 16% seen once. Sequencing input: blood. The source is a female donor with papillary thyroid cancer or a benign thyroid nodule (not recorded which). Some clones in this sample may be carry-over from other donors' samples. Both conserved end residues are part of each CDR3. A D gene is named only where the DNA matches it firmly. Where a row states a size, it is once, few, many or the class of an expanded clone; other rows omit it.

CDR3 protein: CASSYEVQHRPQHF; CDR3 DNA: TGTGCCAGCAGTTACGAGGTCCAGCATCGCCCCCAGCATTTT; V gene: TRBV6-6; clone size: few; J gene: TRBJ1-5; D gene: .
CDR3 protein: CASSFGRSAGNTIYF; CDR3 DNA: TGTGCCAGCAGTTTTGGCAGGAGTGCTGGAAACACCATATATTTT; V gene: TRBV28; clone size: many; J gene: TRBJ1-3; D gene: .
CDR3 protein: CSAVVRQEGMSYTF; CDR3 DNA: TGCAGTGCCGTAGTGAGACAGGAAGGGATGAGCTACACCTTC; V gene: TRBV20-1; clone size: few; J gene: TRBJ1-2; D gene: .
CDR3 protein: CSARLESSYEQYF; CDR3 DNA: TGCAGTGCTAGACTAGAAAGTAGCTACGAGCAGTACTTC; V gene: TRBV20-1; clone size: many; J gene: TRBJ2-7; D gene: .
CDR3 protein: CAWSPGTAGGEKLFF; CDR3 DNA: TGTGCCTGGAGCCCCGGGACAGCGGGGGGCGAAAAACTGTTTTTT; V gene: TRBV30; clone size: many; J gene: TRBJ1-4; D gene: TRBD1
CDR3 protein: CASSQQGFVNTEAFF; CDR3 DNA: TGTGCCAGCAGTCAACAGGGGTTTGTGAACACTGAAGCTTTCTTT; V gene: TRBV28; clone size: many; J gene: TRBJ1-1; D gene: TRBD1
CDR3 protein: CASSFGQGPSGGYTF; CDR3 DNA: TGTGCCAGCAGCTTCGGACAGGGCCCCTCAGGGGGCTACACCTTC; V gene: TRBV11-2; clone size: many; J gene: TRBJ1-2; D gene: TRBD1
CDR3 protein: CSVYTIAGVSYEQYF; CDR3 DNA: TGCAGTGTGTACACCATCGCGGGTGTCTCCTACGAGCAGTACTTC; V gene: TRBV20-1; clone size: once; J gene: TRBJ2-7; D gene: .
CDR3 protein: CASSPGTVYEQYF; CDR3 DNA: TGTGCCAGCAGTCCAGGGACAGTCTACGAGCAGTACTTC; V gene: TRBV6-1; clone size: few; J gene: TRBJ2-7; D gene: TRBD1
CDR3 protein: CASRELGKALPEAFF; CDR3 DNA: TGTGCCAGTAGGGAATTAGGGAAAGCCCTACCTGAAGCTTTCTTT; V gene: TRBV19; clone size: many; J gene: TRBJ1-1; D gene: .
CDR3 protein: CASSLVRTNPNQPQHF; CDR3 DNA: TGTGCCAGCAGCTTAGTCCGGACAAACCCCAATCAGCCCCAGCATTTT; V gene: TRBV7-8; clone size: many; J gene: TRBJ1-5; D gene: .
CDR3 protein: CSARDGTGSYEQFF; CDR3 DNA: TGCAGTGCTAGAGATGGGACAGGGTCGTATGAGCAGTTCTTC; V gene: TRBV20-1; clone size: .; J gene: TRBJ2-1; D gene: TRBD1
CDR3 protein: CASSPNSIPQHF; CDR3 DNA: TGTGCCAGTAGTCCCAACTCGATTCCCCAGCATTTT; V gene: TRBV19; clone size: many; J gene: TRBJ1-5; D gene: .
CDR3 protein: CASSLSNTGELFF; CDR3 DNA: TGTGCCAGCAGCCTCTCAAACACCGGGGAGCTGTTTTTT; V gene: TRBV12-3/TRBV12-4; clone size: many; J gene: TRBJ2-2; D gene: .
CDR3 protein: CSARRTNIDEQFF; CDR3 DNA: TGCAGTGCTAGAAGGACAAATATCGATGAGCAGTTCTTC; V gene: TRBV20-1; clone size: many; J gene: TRBJ2-1; D gene: .
CDR3 protein: CASILTGGGSWANVLTF; CDR3 DNA: TGTGCCAGCATCCTCACAGGAGGGGGGTCTTGGGCCAACGTCCTGACTTTC; V gene: TRBV6-1; clone size: .; J gene: TRBJ2-6; D gene: .
CDR3 protein: CASSPDRGLYEQYF; CDR3 DNA: TGTGCCAGCAGCCCGGACAGGGGGCTATACGAGCAGTACTTC; V gene: TRBV27; clone size: many; J gene: TRBJ2-7; D gene: TRBD1
CDR3 protein: CASSSGQLSYNEQFF; CDR3 DNA: TGTGCCAGCAGCTCGGGACAGCTCTCCTACAATGAGCAGTTCTTC; V gene: TRBV6-1; clone size: many; J gene: TRBJ2-1; D gene: TRBD1